Here is one T cell receptor (beta chain) with its context. The table lists this clonotype with a few counts. Its specific antigen is unknown. No much larger clonotype is one base removed from it; base qualities were not supplied. The instrument was an Illumina NovaSeq 6000. TCRalpha and TCRbeta cDNA libraries were built by 5'RACE with constant-segment primers, adding sample barcodes and unique molecular identifiers. Trizol reagent was used to extract RNA from every sample. Amplification of the libraries took two PCR steps, and the second step added a second sample barcode plus Illumina TruSeq adapters. Libraries were sequenced on an Illumina NovaSeq with 2 x 150 bp paired-end reads. In the paper's pipeline: The reads were demultiplexed and collapsed into UMI-guided consensus sequences using migec v1.2.7. Using mixcr v2.1.11, UMI consensuses were aligned to TRA and TRB V and J templates and then assembled into clonotypes. Expanded or contracted clonotypes were those called significant by both edgeR and NoisET, with noise models trained on biological replicates. For edgeR calls, the cutoffs were a false discovery rate-adjusted p below 0.01 and a log2 fold-change threshold of 1. PCA with hierarchical clustering of max-normalized trajectories of the 1000 most abundant clonotypes was used as exploratory dynamics analysis. Separately sequenced CD4+ and CD8+ repertoires were used to assign the CD4 or CD8 phenotype of responding clones. TCRdb took the public reads, trimmed them with fastp at Q25, ran MiXCR for clone calling and kept in-frame beta chains. A single entry per CDR3 protein holds the most common genes and DNA from its merged rows. The V and J calls were determined by TCRdb, not by the authors. This sample lists roughly 300,000 distinct CDR3 sequences; about an eighth were detected once. The top ten clonotypes cover 22% of the sample.

This sample stems from a study of T-cell memory formation after mild COVID-19 listed by TCRdb under 2021. For the wider study: TCR sequence clusters from the two donors were largely donor specific. T-cell clones expanding and contracting after mild COVID-19 in a couple of donors were tracked by longitudinal TCRalpha and TCRbeta repertoire sequencing. Two young, previously healthy adult volunteers, one female and one male, were included in the cohort. Broad study findings and their caveats: Balanced CD4/CD8 phenotypes were observed for clones contracting from day 15 to 85, whereas a bias towards CD4+ was observed for a second wave of clones expanding from day 15 to 37. The detection of some responding clones in pre-infection memory suggests that pre-existing cross-reactive memory T cells joined the SARS-CoV-2 response. SARS-CoV-2 specificity of the second-wave clones peaking on day 37 was not confirmed. The study covered only a couple of mild cases, and larger cohorts including severe cases with pre-infection samples were considered necessary. Contracting CD4+ clones were found mainly in CM and EM memory subsets, while CD8+ clones were enriched in EMRA.

Ficoll-Paque density gradient centrifugation was the method used to isolate PBMCs. Material: PBMCs or a T cell subset sorted from them (not recorded which). The clonotype comes from a man aged 18 to 29 who had mild COVID-19 (a few samples of this study predate the infection). The sample titles of this study are shuffled in the database, so cell type and time point are left out; the donor was told from shared clones.

The CDR3 here reads CASSFLGSGDTQYF. The sequence in DNA is TGTGCCAGCAGTTTTCTGGGTTCAGGAGATACGCAGTATTTT. Rearrangement joined TRBV28 to TRBJ2-3; the D gene is not confidently resolved. Reading the germline V gene gives CDR1 MDHEN and CDR2 SYDVKM. The CDR3 covers 14 residues, taking in both the cysteine and the phenylalanine. The entry retains the CDR3 DNA only, 42 bases that are in frame from base 1. Between the V and J ends, shortened by 3 bases and 5 bases respectively, the junction contains 12 bases.